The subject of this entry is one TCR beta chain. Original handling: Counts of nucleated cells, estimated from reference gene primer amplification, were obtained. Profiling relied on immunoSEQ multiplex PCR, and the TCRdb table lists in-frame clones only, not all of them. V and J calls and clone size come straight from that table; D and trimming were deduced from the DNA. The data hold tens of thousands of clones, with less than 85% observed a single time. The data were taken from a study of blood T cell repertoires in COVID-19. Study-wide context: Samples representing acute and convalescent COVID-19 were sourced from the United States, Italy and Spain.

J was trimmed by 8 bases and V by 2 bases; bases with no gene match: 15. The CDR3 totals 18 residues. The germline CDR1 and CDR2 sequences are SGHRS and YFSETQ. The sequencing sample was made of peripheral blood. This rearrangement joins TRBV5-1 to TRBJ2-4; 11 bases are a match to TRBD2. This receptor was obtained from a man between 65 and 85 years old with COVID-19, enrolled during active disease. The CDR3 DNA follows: TGCGCCAGCAGCTTCCGAAGGACTAGCGGGCCAGGGGCGGACATTCAGTACTTC. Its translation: CASSFRRTSGPGADIQYF.